This note documents a single T cell receptor (beta chain) sequence. This table comes from immunoSEQ multiplex PCR, and its TCRdb copy is limited to in-frame clones, with some not included. The data hold about 100,000 clones, with more than 80% observed a single time. Germline values: CDR1 MDHEN, CDR2 SYDVKM. This CDR3 is 15 amino acids long. V shed 6 bases and J 7 bases; nucleotides not matched to a gene: 7. The sample is drawn from a study of blood T cell repertoires in COVID-19. Overall study context: Sample material is recorded as cDNA or gDNA derived from T cells, B-cell-depleted T cells, or PBMCs.

The sample was peripheral blood. The sequence was obtained from a man aged 40-49 years with active or convalescent COVID-19. This chain links TRBV28 with TRBJ1-4; 11 positions match TRBD1. The CDR3 bases are TGTGCCAGCAGCTCCGGTGGGACAGGGGGTGAAAAACTGTTTTTT. It specifies CASSSGGTGGEKLFF. Looking up the rest from reference TRBV28 and TRBJ1-4 gives the full variable domain: DVKVTQSSRYLVKRTGEKVFLECVQDMDHENMFWYRQDPGLGLRLIYFSYDVKMKEKGDIPEGYSVSREKKERFSLILESASTNQTSMYLCASSSGGTGGEKLFFGSGTQLSVL.